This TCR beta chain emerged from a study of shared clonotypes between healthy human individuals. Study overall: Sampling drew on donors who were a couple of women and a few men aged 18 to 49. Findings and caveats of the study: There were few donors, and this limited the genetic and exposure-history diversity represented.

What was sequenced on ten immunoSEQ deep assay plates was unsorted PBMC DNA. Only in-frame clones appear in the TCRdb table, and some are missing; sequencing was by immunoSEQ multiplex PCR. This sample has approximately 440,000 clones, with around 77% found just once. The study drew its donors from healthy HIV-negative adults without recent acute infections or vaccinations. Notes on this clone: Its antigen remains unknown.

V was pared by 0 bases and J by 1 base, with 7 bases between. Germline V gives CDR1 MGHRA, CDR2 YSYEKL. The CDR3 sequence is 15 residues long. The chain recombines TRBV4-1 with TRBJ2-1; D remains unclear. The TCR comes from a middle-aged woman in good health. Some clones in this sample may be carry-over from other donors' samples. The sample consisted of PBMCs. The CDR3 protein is CASSQDRPSYNEQFF. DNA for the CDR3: TGCGCCAGCAGCCAAGATAGGCCATCCTACAATGAGCAGTTCTTC.